This entry features one T cell receptor (beta chain) sequence. Its target is not known. This sample stems from a study of cytomegalovirus exposure and HLA in healthy donors. CDR3 length: 11 amino acids. The PCR ran on 60 Vbeta and 13 Jbeta primers. The protocol was immunoSEQ multiplex PCR, while the TCRdb copy is restricted to in-frame clones and leaves out a portion. The sample carries some 90,000 clones, roughly 79% recorded once. Healthy bone marrow donors supplied every sample. Notes on the study in general: TCR beta chains associated with HLA were, in a later analysis, more clonally expanded than equally common others. It was taken for granted in presence/absence analyses that sequencing depth across donors was roughly uniform. Productive rates of about 90% or about 30% were seen for most TCR beta V segments in an earlier analysis.

The receptor comes from a female donor in good health and CMV-seronegative. This chain joins TRBV21-1 and TRBJ2-5; the table gives TRBD1 as D, unverified against the DNA. TRBV21-1 is given as a pseudogene. Material for sequencing was PBMCs. CDR3 coding DNA: TGTGCCAGCAGGGTAGGGGGGACCCAGTACTTC. Translated: CASRVGGTQYF.